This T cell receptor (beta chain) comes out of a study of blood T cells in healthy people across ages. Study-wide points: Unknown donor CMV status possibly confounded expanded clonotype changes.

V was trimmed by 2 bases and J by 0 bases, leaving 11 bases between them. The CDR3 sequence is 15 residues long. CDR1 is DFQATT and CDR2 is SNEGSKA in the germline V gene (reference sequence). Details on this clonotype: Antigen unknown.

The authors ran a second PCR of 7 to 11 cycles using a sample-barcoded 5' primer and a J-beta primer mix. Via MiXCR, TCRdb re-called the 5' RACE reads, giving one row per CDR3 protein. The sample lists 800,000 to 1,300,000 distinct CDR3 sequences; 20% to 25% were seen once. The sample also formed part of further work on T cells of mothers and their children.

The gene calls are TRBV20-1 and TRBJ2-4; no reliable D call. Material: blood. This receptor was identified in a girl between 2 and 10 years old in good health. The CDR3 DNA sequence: TGCAGTGCTAGATCATCGGACCTAGCCAAAAACATTCAGTACTTC. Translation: CSARSSDLAKNIQYF.